The 9 T cell receptor beta chains presented below share a single source sample, sequenced in a study of cytotoxic CD8 clonotypes in ibrutinib-treated CLL. Sequenced by immunoSEQ multiplex PCR; TCRdb stores in-frame clones only, minus some. The sample records around 140,000 clones, more than 70% being singletons. Source: PBMCs, taken after 36 months of ibrutinib treatment. All receptors derive from a human donor with chronic lymphocytic leukemia.

The chain recombines TRBV18 with TRBJ2-1; 9 bases line up with TRBD2. Germline CDR1 and CDR2: KGHSH and LQKENI. V dropped 4 bases and J dropped 1; count of bases not matched to a gene: 11. The CDR3 is 18 amino acids. CDR3 region: CASSLSSGIESSYNEQFF. CDR3 nucleotides: TGTGCCAGCTCACTCTCTAGCGGGATCGAGTCTTCCTACAATGAGCAGTTCTTC. Full variable domain (outside the CDR3, taken from reference TRBV18 and TRBJ2-1): NAGVMQNPRHLVRRRGQEARLRCSPMKGHSHVYWYRQLPEEGLKFMVYLQKENIIDESGMPKERFSAEFPKEGPSILRIQQVVRGDSAAYFCASSLSSGIESSYNEQFFGPGTRLTVL.

The rearrangement uses TRBV30 and TRBJ2-7, with D unclear. Germline CDR1 and CDR2: GTSNPN and SVGIG (reference sequence). This CDR3 has 11 residues. V dropped 8 bases and J dropped 1 base, with 9 bases sitting between them. Here the CDR3 DNA reads TGTGCCCGCCGGCGATCCTACGAGCAGTACTTC. Its protein product is CARRRSYEQYF.

The chain employs TRBV9 and TRBJ2-4, with no clear D. The CDR3 extends over 17 amino acids. Germline V CDR1 and CDR2: SGDLS, YYNGEE. V was cut by 0 bases and J by 0 bases, with 13 bases left in between. CDR3: CASSVEASPLAKNIQYF. The CDR3 DNA is TGTGCCAGCAGCGTAGAGGCTAGTCCTCTAGCCAAAAACATTCAGTACTTC.

The rearrangement joins TRBV5-4 to TRBJ2-7, with 7 bases aligning to TRBD1. This CDR3 is built from 13 residues. Trimming took 3 bases from V and 3 from J; bases not matched to a gene: 3. Germline V CDR1 and CDR2: SGHNT, YYREEE (reference sequence). The CDR3 region is CASSSDRIYEQYF. CDR3 in DNA: TGTGCCAGCAGCTCGGACAGGATCTACGAGCAGTACTTC.

The chain joins TRBV18 to TRBJ2-2, with D possibly matching TRBD2 (6 bases). V was trimmed by 1 base and J by 6 bases, leaving 9 bases between them. Per germline, CDR1 KGHSH and CDR2 LQKENI. The CDR3 runs 14 residues. CDR3 DNA: TGTGCCAGCTCACCACGAGCGGGCGCCGGGGAGCTGTTTTTT. Protein product: CASSPRAGAGELFF.

The table lists this clone with a count of one. This chain uses TRBV5-1 with TRBJ2-7; TRBD1 agrees at 9 bases. With 0 bases clipped from V and 5 bases from J, the junction kept 6 bases outside the gene matches. Germline CDR1 and CDR2: SGHRS and YFSETQ. This CDR3 spans 15 amino acids. DNA for the CDR3: TGCGCCAGCAGCTTGGCTTGGGACAGGGAAAACGAGCAGTACTTC. This codes for CASSLAWDRENEQYF.

The V and J genes are TRBV28 and TRBJ1-2, with D hard to call. V was cut by 5 bases and J by 3 bases, with 10 bases left in between. Germline-derived CDR1 and CDR2 are MDHEN and SYDVKM. The CDR3 is 13 amino acids. Here the CDR3 reads CASSPRVHYGYTF. CDR3 in DNA: TGTGCCAGCAGTCCCCGGGTCCACTATGGCTACACCTTC.

The genes are TRBV7-9 and TRBJ1-6; 8 bases align to TRBD1. The ends lost 6 bases at V and 12 bases at J; junction bases unmatched: 7. Germline V gives CDR1 SEHNR, CDR2 FQNEAQ (reference sequence). The CDR3 is made up of 13 amino acids. CDR3 in DNA: TGTGCCAGCAGTTTAAAGGGACAGGAACCCCTCCACTTT. Amino acids: CASSLKGQEPLHF.

In this sample, this clone turned up a few times. The chain combines TRBV25-1 with TRBJ2-3, with 9 bases lining up with TRBD1. V lost 2 bases, J lost 6 bases, and 9 bases stayed unmatched. The CDR3 consists of 16 residues. Germline V gene data show CDR1 as MGHDK and CDR2 as SYGVNS. The CDR3 is CASSERLRDRDDTQYF. The CDR3 coding sequence is TGTGCCAGCAGTGAAAGACTCCGGGACAGGGACGATACGCAGTATTTT.